Listed below are T cell receptor beta chains from one sample, sequenced in a study of shared clonotypes between healthy human individuals. TCRdb keeps only in-frame clones here, not all; method: immunoSEQ multiplex PCR. The sample yields 2,500,000 or so clones, around 92% seen once. The sequenced sample consisted of naive CD4+ T cells from PBMCs. These receptors originate from a young man in good health. Some clones in this sample may be carry-over from other donors' samples. The CDR3 runs from the conserved cysteine through the conserved F or W. D genes are given only for firm matches. Size is omitted from some rows. Given values are once, few, many or a class for expanded clones.

D	V	size	J	CDR3	DNA
TRBD2	TRBV28	NA	TRBJ2-1	CASSSLAGSGGDEQFF	TGTGCCAGCAGTTCACTAGCGGGATCAGGAGGTGATGAGCAGTTCTTC
NA	TRBV28	NA	TRBJ2-2	CASGTGELFF	TGTGCCAGCGGGACCGGGGAGCTGTTTTTT
TRBD1	TRBV11-1	NA	TRBJ2-2	CASSLDGQGSTGELFF	TGTGCCAGCAGCTTAGACGGACAGGGAAGCACCGGGGAGCTGTTTTTT
NA	TRBV28	NA	TRBJ2-7	CASSSRFIANEQYF	TGTGCCAGCAGTTCTAGATTCATAGCCAACGAGCAGTACTTC
TRBD1	TRBV18	NA	TRBJ1-1	CASSPSQGAYTEAFF	TGTGCCAGCTCACCGTCACAGGGGGCATACACTGAAGCTTTCTTT
NA	TRBV19	NA	TRBJ2-1	CASSIVGPHSYNEQFF	TGTGCCAGTAGTATAGTGGGTCCCCACTCCTACAATGAGCAGTTCTTC
NA	TRBV11-3	NA	TRBJ2-3	CASSLAGEATDTQYF	TGTGCCAGCAGCTTAGCGGGAGAGGCGACAGATACGCAGTATTTT
NA	TRBV27	NA	TRBJ2-7	CATEPGVYEQYF	TGTGCCACCGAACCAGGGGTTTACGAGCAGTACTTC
NA	TRBV27	NA	TRBJ1-5	CASSPIPLNQPQHF	TGTGCCAGCAGTCCCATACCCCTAAATCAGCCCCAGCATTTT
NA	TRBV10-3	NA	TRBJ2-5	CAIGGLQETQYF	TGTGCCATCGGAGGGCTTCAAGAGACCCAGTACTTC
NA	TRBV9	NA	TRBJ1-2	CASSPQTQALATYTF	TGTGCCAGCAGCCCACAGACGCAAGCCCTCGCCACCTACACCTTC
TRBD1	TRBV28	NA	TRBJ2-2	CASSAPQGARTGELFF	TGTGCCAGCAGTGCCCCACAGGGGGCGCGTACCGGGGAGCTGTTTTTT
NA	TRBV27	NA	TRBJ1-2	CASSPGSGGPGYGYTF	TGTGCCAGCAGTCCCGGATCCGGGGGGCCAGGTTATGGCTACACCTTC
TRBD1	TRBV28	NA	TRBJ2-7	CASPPSPGQGPHEQYF	TGTGCCAGCCCCCCCTCACCGGGACAGGGACCCCACGAGCAGTACTTC
NA	TRBV7-9	NA	TRBJ2-5	CASSVARGLAETQYF	TGTGCCAGCAGCGTCGCCAGGGGTCTGGCGGAGACCCAGTACTTC
NA	TRBV28	NA	TRBJ1-2	CASLFPGSLYGYTF	TGTGCCAGCCTTTTCCCCGGGTCTCTCTATGGCTACACCTTC
TRBD2	TRBV7-9	NA	TRBJ2-3	CASSLGLAPTDTQYF	TGTGCCAGCAGCTTGGGACTAGCGCCAACAGATACGCAGTATTTT
NA	TRBV6-4	NA	TRBJ1-1	CASSRGPNTEAFF	TGTGCCAGCAGTCGGGGCCCGAACACTGAAGCTTTCTTT
TRBD2	TRBV5-1	once	TRBJ2-2	CASSSLAVNTGELFF	TGCGCCAGCAGCTCCCTAGCGGTGAACACCGGGGAGCTGTTTTTT
NA	TRBV6-6	once	TRBJ2-3	CASSRDTRTDTQYF	TGTGCCAGCAGCCGGGACACCCGCACAGATACGCAGTATTTT
NA	TRBV7-3	NA	TRBJ2-3	CASSFVSPTDTQYF	TGTGCCAGCAGCTTTGTCTCTCCCACAGATACGCAGTATTTT
TRBD1	TRBV27	NA	TRBJ1-1	CASSLDRVNTEAFF	TGTGCCAGCAGTTTGGACAGGGTGAACACTGAAGCTTTCTTT
NA	TRBV18	NA	TRBJ1-2	CASSPPEGNYGYTF	TGTGCCAGCTCACCACCGGAGGGGAACTATGGCTACACCTTC
NA	TRBV2	few	TRBJ2-7	CATHYVVVAYEQYF	TGTGCCACACACTACGTAGTGGTTGCCTACGAGCAGTACTTC
NA	TRBV5-1	NA	TRBJ2-6	CASSLGPRSGANVLTF	TGCGCCAGCAGCTTGGGACCCCGCTCTGGGGCCAACGTCCTGACTTTC
NA	TRBV6-1	NA	TRBJ2-3	CASSEPDPTDTQYF	TGTGCCAGCAGTGAACCGGATCCCACAGATACGCAGTATTTT
TRBD2	TRBV7-8	NA	TRBJ2-5	CASRMRTSGRNQETQYF	TGTGCCAGCAGGATGCGGACTAGCGGGAGGAATCAAGAGACCCAGTACTTC
NA	TRBV4-2	NA	TRBJ2-3	CASSQASQRPDTQYF	TGTGCCAGCAGCCAAGCCTCCCAGCGCCCAGATACGCAGTATTTT
TRBD1	TRBV4-1	NA	TRBJ2-2	CASSPTRTGANTGELFF	TGCGCCAGCAGCCCTACGCGGACAGGGGCGAACACCGGGGAGCTGTTTTTT
NA	TRBV30	once	TRBJ2-7	CAWATLRISYEQYF	TGTGCCTGGGCCACCCTCAGGATCTCCTACGAGCAGTACTTC
NA	TRBV5-1	NA	TRBJ2-5	CASSLGVSALPETQYF	TGCGCCAGCAGCTTGGGCGTATCGGCGCTACCAGAGACCCAGTACTTC